Each of the 5 T cell receptor delta chains below was sequenced from the same sample in a study of gammadelta T cells in human blood. TCRdb reapplied CATT to the RT-PCR reads. The sample yields several hundred delta-chain clones, less than 14% seen once. The sample taken for sequencing was Vgamma9Vdelta2 gamma-delta T cells from adult blood. Every receptor here comes from a human donor.

The chain joins TRDV2 to TRDJ1; 11 bases are shared with TRDD3. The germline CDR1 and CDR2 sequences are GEAIGNYY and EKD. The CDR3 sequence is 16 residues long. J gave up 5 bases and V 0 bases, and 7 bases lay outside the gene matches. This chain's CDR3 is CACDTILGDTPDKLIF. The DNA of the CDR3 is TGTGCCTGTGACACCATTCTGGGGGATACTCCTGATAAACTCATCTTT.

No V gene was called, though TRDJ1 was called as the J gene; the tabulated D call, TRDD3, remains unverified against the DNA. The CDR3 has 27 residues. The DNA for the CDR3 is TGCAGTGGTATCAACGCAGAGTACATGGGGATTGTGCCTTCCCGCTGTACTGGGGGTTACCTCGTGGGTAAACTCATCTTT. It encodes CSGINAEYMGIVPSRCTGGYLVGKLIF.

There are a few counts of this clone. TCRdb attributes to this sequence the protein of a much larger clone, which differs from the DNA translation at residue 6; a read error is likely, and the protein displayed is translated from the DNA. The chain joins TRDV2 to TRDJ3, with a weak D call TRDD3 (5 bases). Trimming removed 0 bases from V and 0 bases from J, with 14 bases in between. The CDR3 covers 19 residues. CDR1 and CDR2 (germline): GEAIGNYY, EKD. CDR3 protein: CACDTIGVGSSWDTRQMFF. DNA for the CDR3: TGTGCCTGTGACACCATTGGGGTTGGAAGCTCCTGGGACACCCGACAGATGTTTTTC.

To note about this clone: Possible read error: a much larger clone is one base away. The chain employs TRDV2 and TRDJ1; 8 bases line up with TRDD3. Germline CDR1 is GEAIGNYY and CDR2 is EKD. Germline trimming cut 3 bases from V and 3 bases from J; bases unmatched to any gene: 11. The CDR3 sequence is 16 residues long. The CDR3 DNA follows: TGTGCCTGTGACTCCCTGCGGGGGGATATGTCCGATAAACTCATCTTT. Residues: CACDSLRGDMSDKLIF.

This clone is labeled large. The genes are TRDV2 and TRDJ1; 11 positions match TRDD3. The CDR3 covers 17 residues. CDR1 GEAIGNYY and CDR2 EKD come from the germline V gene. V lost 3 bases and J lost 0; bases outside the gene matches: 8. CDR3 DNA: TGTGCCTGTGACGTACTGGGGGATATACCGTACACCGATAAACTCATCTTT. Protein sequence: CACDVLGDIPYTDKLIF.